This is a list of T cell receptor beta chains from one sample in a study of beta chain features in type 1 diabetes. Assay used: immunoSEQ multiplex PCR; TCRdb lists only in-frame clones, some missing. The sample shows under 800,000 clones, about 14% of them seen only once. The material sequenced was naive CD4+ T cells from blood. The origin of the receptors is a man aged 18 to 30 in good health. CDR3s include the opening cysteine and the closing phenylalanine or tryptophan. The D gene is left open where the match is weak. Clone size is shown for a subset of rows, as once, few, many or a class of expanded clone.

CDR3 protein: CAWRPVVSPETQYF
CDR3 DNA: TGTGCCTGGAGACCCGTAGTCTCTCCAGAGACCCAGTACTTC
clone size: few
V gene: TRBV30
D gene: -
J gene: TRBJ2-5

CDR3 protein: CSAIRQSPQYF
CDR3 DNA: TGCAGTGCTATTAGACAGTCACCCCAGTACTTC
clone size: few
V gene: TRBV20-1
D gene: -
J gene: TRBJ2-5

CDR3 protein: CATSKREATGELFF
CDR3 DNA: TGTGCCACCTCCAAGCGGGAGGCCACCGGGGAGCTGTTTTTT
clone size: -
V gene: TRBV25-1
D gene: TRBD2
J gene: TRBJ2-2

CDR3 protein: CSGTQVSTEAFF
CDR3 DNA: TGCAGCGGTACACAGGTTAGCACTGAAGCTTTCTTT
clone size: few
V gene: TRBV29-1
D gene: -
J gene: TRBJ1-1

CDR3 protein: CASSAEPSGANVLTF
CDR3 DNA: TGTGCCAGCAGCGCAGAGCCCTCTGGGGCCAACGTCCTGACTTTC
clone size: few
V gene: TRBV9
D gene: -
J gene: TRBJ2-6

CDR3 protein: CASSTRTGSEQYF
CDR3 DNA: TGTGCCAGCAGCACACGGACAGGCTCGGAGCAGTACTTC
clone size: few
V gene: TRBV7-3
D gene: TRBD1
J gene: TRBJ2-7

CDR3 protein: CATIRDKNTEAFF
CDR3 DNA: TGTGCCACGATCCGGGACAAGAACACTGAAGCTTTCTTT
clone size: -
V gene: TRBV10-3
D gene: -
J gene: TRBJ1-1

CDR3 protein: CASGGQGPYGYTF
CDR3 DNA: TGTGCCAGCGGAGGACAGGGCCCTTATGGCTACACCTTC
clone size: few
V gene: TRBV2
D gene: TRBD1
J gene: TRBJ1-2

CDR3 protein: CASSPRDGRVETQYF
CDR3 DNA: TGTGCCAGCAGCCCGAGGGACGGGAGGGTCGAGACCCAGTACTTC
clone size: -
V gene: TRBV7-8
D gene: TRBD2
J gene: TRBJ2-5

CDR3 protein: CSVQGRRTEAFF
CDR3 DNA: TGCAGCGTACAGGGTCGAAGGACTGAAGCTTTCTTT
clone size: -
V gene: TRBV29-1
D gene: -
J gene: TRBJ1-1

CDR3 protein: CASSSTRLAGERDTQYF
CDR3 DNA: TGTGCCAGCAGCTCCACTCGGCTAGCGGGGGAAAGAGATACGCAGTATTTT
clone size: few
V gene: TRBV7-9
D gene: TRBD2
J gene: TRBJ2-3

CDR3 protein: CASSFQGAYEQYF
CDR3 DNA: TGTGCCAGCAGCTTCCAGGGGGCCTACGAGCAGTACTTC
clone size: few
V gene: TRBV7-2
D gene: TRBD1
J gene: TRBJ2-7

CDR3 protein: CASSLGTSSYNEQFF
CDR3 DNA: TGCGCCAGCAGCTTGGGGACTAGCTCCTACAATGAGCAGTTCTTC
clone size: few
V gene: TRBV5-1
D gene: TRBD2
J gene: TRBJ2-1

CDR3 protein: CASSPGVTEQFF
CDR3 DNA: TGTGCCAGCAGTCCCGGTGTGACTGAGCAGTTCTTC
clone size: -
V gene: TRBV11-2
D gene: -
J gene: TRBJ2-1

CDR3 protein: CASSPLGGQETQYF
CDR3 DNA: TGTGCCAGCAGCCCCCTGGGAGGCCAAGAGACCCAGTACTTC
clone size: few
V gene: TRBV5-6
D gene: -
J gene: TRBJ2-5

CDR3 protein: CASSYGLASQETQYF
CDR3 DNA: TGTGCCAGCAGCTATGGACTAGCTTCCCAGGAGACCCAGTACTTC
clone size: -
V gene: TRBV9
D gene: TRBD2
J gene: TRBJ2-5

CDR3 protein: CASRGLAGVYEQYF
CDR3 DNA: TGTGCCAGTAGGGGACTAGCGGGAGTCTACGAGCAGTACTTC
clone size: -
V gene: TRBV19
D gene: TRBD2
J gene: TRBJ2-7

CDR3 protein: CASSYSGVSGNQPQHF
CDR3 DNA: TGTGCCAGCAGTTACTCAGGGGTTTCTGGCAATCAGCCCCAGCATTTT
clone size: -
V gene: TRBV6-5
D gene: -
J gene: TRBJ1-5

CDR3 protein: CASSASRGGTYEQYF
CDR3 DNA: TGTGCCAGCAGCGCGTCCCGTGGGGGCACCTACGAGCAGTACTTC
clone size: -
V gene: TRBV6-5
D gene: -
J gene: TRBJ2-7

CDR3 protein: CASSEEGRVYPGANVLTF
CDR3 DNA: TGTGCCAGCAGTGAAGAAGGGAGGGTGTACCCTGGGGCCAACGTCCTGACTTTC
clone size: few
V gene: TRBV6-1
D gene: TRBD2
J gene: TRBJ2-6

CDR3 protein: CSVDGQGIRNTEAFF
CDR3 DNA: TGCAGCGTTGACGGCCAGGGGATTCGGAACACTGAAGCTTTCTTT
clone size: -
V gene: TRBV29-1
D gene: -
J gene: TRBJ1-1

CDR3 protein: CASSGYMNTEAFF
CDR3 DNA: TGTGCCAGCTCGGGTTACATGAACACTGAAGCTTTCTTT
clone size: few
V gene: TRBV18
D gene: -
J gene: TRBJ1-1